The 22 T cell receptor beta chains reported below all come from one sample, sequenced in a study of beta chain features in type 1 diabetes. The whole isolated RNA underwent reverse transcription, so sequencing captured expressed TCRB transcripts. Using immunoSEQ multiplex PCR, the repertoire was profiled, and TCRdb retains in-frame clones only, with some absent. The table shows 900,000 or so clones, with about a sixth occurring only once. Sequencing was carried out using naive CD4+ T cells from blood. The receptor set was obtained from a woman aged 18-35 years in good health.

On this clone: This sample also contains other DNA sequences that code for the same CDR3. The J gene is TRBJ2-5, the V gene TRBV7-2; D possibly corresponds to TRBD2 (5 bases). Germline loops: CDR1 SGHTA, CDR2 FQGNSA. V shed 2 bases and J shed 2 bases, with 6 bases lying between them. CDR3 length: 13 amino acids. The CDR3 protein is CASSLTRQETQYF. CDR3 in DNA: TGTGCCAGCAGCTTAACTAGACAAGAGACCCAGTACTTC.

J is TRBJ2-7 and V is TRBV7-6; 13 bases match TRBD2. CDR3 length: 17 amino acids. With 2 bases clipped from V and 3 bases from J, the junction kept 7 bases outside the gene matches. CDR1 SGHVS and CDR2 FNYEAQ come from the germline V gene. CDR3: CASSLSIGTSGIYEQYF. DNA of the CDR3: TGTGCCAGCAGCTTATCCATCGGGACTAGCGGGATCTACGAGCAGTACTTC. The full variable domain, with the rest looked up from reference TRBV7-6 and TRBJ2-7, is GAGVSQSPRYKVTKRGQDVALRCDPISGHVSLYWYRQALGQGPEFLTYFNYEAQQDKSGLPNDRFSAERPEGSISTLTIQRTEQRDSAMYRCASSLSIGTSGIYEQYFGPGTRLTVT.

The rearrangement links TRBV7-2 to TRBJ2-1; 9 bases line up with TRBD2. The CDR3 has 16 amino acids. With 5 bases clipped from V and 5 bases from J, the junction kept 10 bases outside the gene matches. CDR1 and CDR2 (germline): SGHTA, FQGNSA. In DNA, the CDR3 is TGTGCCAGCAGCCCAGGGGTTGGACTAGCGAACAATGAGCAGTTCTTC. It encodes CASSPGVGLANNEQFF.

As regards this clone: A junction boundary mismatches the germline segment, possibly from a read error. The chain carries TRBV7-7 and TRBJ2-3; no clear D. CDR1 is SSHAT, CDR2 FNYEAQ, per germline (reference sequence). CDR3 size: 15 residues. CDR3 in amino acids: CASSLGAFGTDTQYF. The CDR3 region has the DNA TGTGCTAGCAGCTTAGGAGCATTCGGTACAGATACGCAGTATTTT.

This rearrangement joins TRBV6-1 to TRBJ1-5; D ambiguous. From germline, CDR1 is MNHNS and CDR2 SASEGT. V was shortened by 6 bases and J by 6 bases, with 9 bases between the two germline ends. The CDR3 is made up of 12 amino acids. The CDR3 spells CASSVGFQPQHF. The CDR3 DNA is TGTGCCAGCAGCGTCGGTTTTCAGCCCCAGCATTTT.

The sample holds a few counts of this clone. This sequence joins TRBV7-9 and TRBJ1-4, with D unclear. The V end lost 5 bases, the J end lost 1 base, and 11 bases lay between the germline ends. Germline CDR1 and CDR2: SEHNR and FQNEAQ (reference sequence). This CDR3 is built from 15 residues. The CDR3 region has the DNA TGTGCCAGCAGCCGACAAGAAGGAACTAATGAAAAACTGTTTTTT. It specifies CASSRQEGTNEKLFF.

This clone was observed a handful of times. This chain joins TRBV5-4 and TRBJ2-5; D gene unclear. V was trimmed by 2 bases and J by 5 bases, leaving 7 bases between them. The CDR3 consists of 12 residues. Looked up from germline, CDR1 is SGHNT and CDR2 is YYREEE (reference sequence). The DNA for the CDR3 is TGTGCCAGCAGCTTAGGATGGGAGACCCAGTACTTC. It is translated as CASSLGWETQYF. Using reference TRBV5-4 and TRBJ2-5 for the parts outside the CDR3, the full variable domain is ETGVTQSPTHLIKTRGQQVTLRCSSQSGHNTVSWYQQALGQGPQFIFQYYREEENGRGNFPPRFSGLQFPNYSSELNVNALELDDSALYLCASSLGWETQYFGPGTRLLVL.

This clone was found a few times. This chain joins TRBV9 and TRBJ2-3; D possibly corresponds to TRBD2 (6 bases). Trimming left V 3 bases short and J 0 bases short, with 14 bases between. Per germline, CDR1 SGDLS and CDR2 YYNGEE. This CDR3 is built from 16 residues. The CDR3 loop is CASSAWRGGSTDTQYF. CDR3 coding DNA: TGTGCCAGCAGCGCCTGGAGGGGCGGGAGCACAGATACGCAGTATTTT. Full variable domain (outside the CDR3, taken from reference TRBV9 and TRBJ2-3): DSGVTQTPKHLITATGQRVTLRCSPRSGDLSVYWYQQSLDQGLQFLIQYYNGEERAKGNILERFSAQQFPDLHSELNLSSLELGDSALYFCASSAWRGGSTDTQYFGPGTRLTVL.

This clone was seen a few times. The chain carries TRBV2 and TRBJ2-2; perhaps TRBD2 as D (5 bases). Germline values: CDR1 SNHLY, CDR2 FYNNEI. Between the trimmed V and J ends, which lost 4 bases and 6 bases, there was a span of 9 bases. The CDR3 consists of 13 residues. The DNA for the CDR3 is TGTGCCAGCAGTGGATACGGGGCCGGGGAGCTGTTTTTT. This codes for CASSGYGAGELFF.

The table lists this clone with a few counts. The gene calls are TRBV25-1 and TRBJ2-1, with TRBD2 matching 10 bases. Per the germline V gene, CDR1 is MGHDK and CDR2 is SYGVNS. The J segment lost 10 bases and the V segment lost 6 bases, leaving 0 bases of the junction unmatched. This CDR3 has 11 amino acids. The CDR3 protein is CASRLAGEQFF. For the CDR3, the DNA is TGTGCCAGCAGACTAGCGGGGGAGCAGTTCTTC.

The gene calls are TRBV7-8 and TRBJ2-7, with 9 bases aligning to TRBD2. V trimming: 4 bases; J trimming: 3 bases; junction bases outside the gene matches: 10. The CDR3 length is 16 residues. Per the germline V gene, CDR1 is SGHVS and CDR2 is FQNEAQ. The CDR3: CASSYRSGRAYYEQYF. The CDR3 DNA sequence: TGTGCCAGCAGCTATCGTAGCGGGAGAGCCTACTACGAGCAGTACTTC.

The chain uses TRBV15 and TRBJ2-3; D may correspond to TRBD1 or TRBD2 (5 bases each). Deletions cut 4 bases from V and 2 bases from J, with 13 bases between. The CDR3 spans 15 residues. From germline, CDR1 is LNHNV and CDR2 YYDKDF (reference sequence). The CDR3 loop is CATSTWDRITDTQYF. The CDR3 bases are TGTGCCACCAGCACATGGGACCGGATCACAGATACGCAGTATTTT.

This clone was counted only a few times. V and J are TRBV18 and TRBJ1-2; 9 bases fit TRBD1. V dropped 3 bases and J dropped 5; count of bases not matched to a gene: 7. In germline, CDR1 is KGHSH, CDR2 LQKENI. The CDR3 spans 15 residues. The DNA of the CDR3 is TGTGCCAGCTCACCCCGAGGGACAGGGTTTTATGGCTACACCTTC. It is translated as CASSPRGTGFYGYTF.

This clone was counted only a few times. The rearrangement uses TRBV6-1 and TRBJ2-7; possible D gene TRBD2, 5 bases. Trimming shortened V by 5 bases and J by 3 bases, and 8 bases separated the two germline ends. The CDR3 covers 12 residues. In germline, CDR1 is MNHNS, CDR2 SASEGT. CDR3 in amino acids: CASSLDFYEQYF. CDR3 coding DNA: TGTGCCAGCAGTCTGGACTTCTACGAGCAGTACTTC.

The chain joins TRBV18 to TRBJ1-2; 8 bases are a match to TRBD1. The trim removed 9 bases at V and 1 base at J, leaving 10 bases unmatched. The V gene's germline CDR1 is KGHSH and CDR2 LQKENI. CDR3 length equals 15 residues. CDR3 amino acids: CASRTGGDRNYGYTF. CDR3 nucleotide sequence: TGTGCCAGTAGAACAGGGGGAGACCGTAACTATGGCTACACCTTC.

The chain recombines TRBV18 with TRBJ1-4, with D uncertain. V was clipped by 3 bases and J by 8 bases, with 16 bases between them. The CDR3 length is 15 residues. Germline CDR1 is KGHSH and CDR2 is LQKENI. DNA of the CDR3: TGTGCCAGCTCACCGCATGTAGGGTATCGGGAAAAACTGTTTTTT. It codes for CASSPHVGYREKLFF.

The V gene is TRBV6-1, the J gene TRBJ2-3; D remains unclear. The CDR3 spans 13 residues. The V and J ends lost 7 bases and 2 bases respectively, with 10 bases between them. CDR1 MNHNS and CDR2 SASEGT come from the germline V gene. CDR3 amino acids: CASKVTDTDTQYF. The CDR3 DNA is TGTGCCAGCAAGGTCACAGACACAGATACGCAGTATTTT.

This clone was recorded a few times. The rearrangement joins TRBV4-2 to TRBJ2-2; D might be TRBD2 (6 bases). From germline, CDR1 is LGHNA and CDR2 YNFKEQ. The CDR3 length is 16 residues. Trimming pared 3 bases from V and 6 bases from J, leaving 17 bases between. The CDR3 DNA follows: TGTGCCAGCAGCCAGGGTGACTGGCGGGATCCCGGGGAGCTGTTTTTT. Its translation is CASSQGDWRDPGELFF.

This clone was counted ten times or more. The V call is TRBV28, the J call TRBJ2-1; TRBD1 aligns across 7 bases. Germline V gene lookup returns CDR1 MDHEN and CDR2 SYDVKM. The CDR3 is made up of 13 amino acids. V was clipped by 5 bases and J by 5 bases; unmatched bases: 3. This CDR3 is CASSLTGDNEQFF. As DNA, the CDR3 is TGTGCCAGCAGTCTCACAGGGGACAATGAGCAGTTCTTC. The variable domain in full, completed from reference TRBV28 and TRBJ2-1, reads DVKVTQSSRYLVKRTGEKVFLECVQDMDHENMFWYRQDPGLGLRLIYFSYDVKMKEKGDIPEGYSVSREKKERFSLILESASTNQTSMYLCASSLTGDNEQFFGPGTRLTVL.

V usage is TRBV25-1 and J usage is TRBJ2-5; 10 bases are shared with TRBD2. This CDR3 contains 17 residues. Looked up from germline, CDR1 is MGHDK and CDR2 is SYGVNS. Trimming removed 2 bases from V and 5 bases from J; junction bases left unmatched: 11. The CDR3 loop reads CASSELAGVGGSETQYF. The CDR3 nucleotides read TGTGCCAGCAGTGAACTAGCGGGAGTGGGCGGATCGGAGACCCAGTACTTC.

This clone has a handful of counts. The chain combines TRBV29-1 with TRBJ2-5, with 12 positions matching TRBD2. J lost 3 bases, V lost 4 bases, and 3 bases had no gene match. In germline, CDR1 is SQVTM, CDR2 ANQGSEA. This CDR3 is built from 14 residues. The CDR3 DNA reads as TGCAGCGTTGCGGCTAGCGGGAGGGAAGAGACCCAGTACTTC. The encoded protein is CSVAASGREETQYF.

As for this clone: One junction end does not reproduce the germline sequence, and a read error may be involved. This rearrangement joins TRBV5-4 to TRBJ2-5; 12 bases fit TRBD2. CDR1 SGHNT and CDR2 YYREEE come from the germline V gene (reference sequence). This CDR3 is 15 amino acids long. CDR3 coding DNA: TGCGCCAGCAGCCAAGCCCGGACTAGCGGGGTGACCCAGTACTTC. It encodes CASSQARTSGVTQYF.